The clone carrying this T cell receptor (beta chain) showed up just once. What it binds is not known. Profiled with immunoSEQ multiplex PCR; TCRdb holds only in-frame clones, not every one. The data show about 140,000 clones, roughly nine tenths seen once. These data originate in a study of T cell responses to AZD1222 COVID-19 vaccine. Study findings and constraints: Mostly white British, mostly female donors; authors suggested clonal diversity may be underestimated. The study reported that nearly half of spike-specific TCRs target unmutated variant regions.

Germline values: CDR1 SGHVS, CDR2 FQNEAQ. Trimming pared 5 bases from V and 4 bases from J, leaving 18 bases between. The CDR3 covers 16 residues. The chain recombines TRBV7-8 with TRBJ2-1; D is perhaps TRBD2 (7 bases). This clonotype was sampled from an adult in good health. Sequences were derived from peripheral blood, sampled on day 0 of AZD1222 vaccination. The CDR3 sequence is CASSPWGGSPYNEQFF. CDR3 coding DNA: TGTGCCAGCAGCCCGTGGGGGGGCTCTCCGTACAATGAGCAGTTCTTC.